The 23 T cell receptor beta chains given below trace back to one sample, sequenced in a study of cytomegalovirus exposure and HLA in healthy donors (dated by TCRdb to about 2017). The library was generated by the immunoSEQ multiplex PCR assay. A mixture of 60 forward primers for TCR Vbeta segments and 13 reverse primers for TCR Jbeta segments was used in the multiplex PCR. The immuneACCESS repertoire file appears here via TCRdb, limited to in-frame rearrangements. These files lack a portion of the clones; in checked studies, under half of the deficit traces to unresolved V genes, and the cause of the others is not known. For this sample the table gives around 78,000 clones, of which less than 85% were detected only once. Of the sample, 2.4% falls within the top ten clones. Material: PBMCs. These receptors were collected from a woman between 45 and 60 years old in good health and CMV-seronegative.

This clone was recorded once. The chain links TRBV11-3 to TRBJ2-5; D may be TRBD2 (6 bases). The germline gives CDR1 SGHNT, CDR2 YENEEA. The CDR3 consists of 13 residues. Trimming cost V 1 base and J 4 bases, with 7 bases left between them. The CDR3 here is CASSLVGGETQYF. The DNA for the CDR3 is TGTGCCAGCAGCTTAGTGGGGGGAGAGACCCAGTACTTC.

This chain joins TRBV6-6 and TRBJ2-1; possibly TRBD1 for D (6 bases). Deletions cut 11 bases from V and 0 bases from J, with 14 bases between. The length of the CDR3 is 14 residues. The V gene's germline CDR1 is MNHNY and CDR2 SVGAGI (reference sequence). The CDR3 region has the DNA TGTGCCTTGGCCAGGGGAAGCTCCTACAATGAGCAGTTCTTC. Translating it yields CALARGSSYNEQFF.

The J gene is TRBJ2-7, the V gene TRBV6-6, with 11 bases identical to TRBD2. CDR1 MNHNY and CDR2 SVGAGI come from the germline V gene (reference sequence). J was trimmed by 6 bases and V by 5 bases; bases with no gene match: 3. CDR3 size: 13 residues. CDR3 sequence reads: CASSLSGRGEQYF. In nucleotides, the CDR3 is TGTGCCAGCAGTCTTAGCGGGAGGGGCGAGCAGTACTTC.

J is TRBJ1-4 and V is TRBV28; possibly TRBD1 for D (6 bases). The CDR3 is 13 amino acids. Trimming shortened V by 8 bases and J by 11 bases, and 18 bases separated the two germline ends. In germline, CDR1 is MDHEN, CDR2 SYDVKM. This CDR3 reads CASAGGPVQKLFF. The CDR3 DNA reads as TGTGCCAGCGCGGGGGGGCCAGTTCAGAAACTGTTTTTT.

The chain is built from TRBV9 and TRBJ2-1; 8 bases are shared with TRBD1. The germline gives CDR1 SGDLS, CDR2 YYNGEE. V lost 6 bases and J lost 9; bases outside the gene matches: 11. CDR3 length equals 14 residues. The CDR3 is CASTAGGATGEQFF. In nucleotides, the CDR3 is TGTGCCAGCACTGCAGGGGGCGCTACGGGTGAGCAGTTCTTC.

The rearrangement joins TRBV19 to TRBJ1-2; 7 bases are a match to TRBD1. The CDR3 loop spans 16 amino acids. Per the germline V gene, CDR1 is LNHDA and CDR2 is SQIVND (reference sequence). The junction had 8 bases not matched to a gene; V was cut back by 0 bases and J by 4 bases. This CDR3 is CASSIDRDRVVYGYTF. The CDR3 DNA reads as TGTGCCAGTAGTATAGACCGGGACAGAGTCGTCTATGGCTACACCTTC.

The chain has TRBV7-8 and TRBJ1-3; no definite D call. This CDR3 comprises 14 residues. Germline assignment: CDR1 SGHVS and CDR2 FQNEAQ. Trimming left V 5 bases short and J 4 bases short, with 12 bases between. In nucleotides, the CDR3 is TGTGCCAGCAGCCAGAGGGCCGACGGAAACACCATATATTTT. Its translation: CASSQRADGNTIYF. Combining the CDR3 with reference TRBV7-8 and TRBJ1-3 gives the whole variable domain GAGVSQSPRYKVAKRGQDVALRCDPISGHVSLFWYQQALGQGPEFLTYFQNEAQLDKSGLPSDRFFAERPEGSVSTLKIQRTQQEDSAVYLCASSQRADGNTIYFGEGSWLTVV.

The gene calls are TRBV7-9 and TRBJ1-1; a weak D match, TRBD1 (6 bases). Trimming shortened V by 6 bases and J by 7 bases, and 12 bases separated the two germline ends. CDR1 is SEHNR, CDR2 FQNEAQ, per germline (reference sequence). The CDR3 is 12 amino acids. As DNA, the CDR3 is TGTGCCAGCAGTCCTTGGGACATTGAAGCTTTCTTT. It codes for CASSPWDIEAFF.

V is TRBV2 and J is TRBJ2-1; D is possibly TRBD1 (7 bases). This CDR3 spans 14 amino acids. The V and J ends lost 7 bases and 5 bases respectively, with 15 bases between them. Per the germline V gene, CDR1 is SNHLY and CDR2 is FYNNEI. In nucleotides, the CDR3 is TGTGCCAGCAAGAGGGCAGGGGGGAACAATGAGCAGTTCTTC. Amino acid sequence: CASKRAGGNNEQFF.

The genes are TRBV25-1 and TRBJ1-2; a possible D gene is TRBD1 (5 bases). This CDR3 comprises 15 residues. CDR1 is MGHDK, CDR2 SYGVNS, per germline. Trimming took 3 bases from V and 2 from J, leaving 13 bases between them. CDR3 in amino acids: CASSDPGGRNYGYTF. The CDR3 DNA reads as TGTGCCAGCAGTGACCCCGGGGGAAGGAACTATGGCTACACCTTC.

The CDR3 protein is CASRRSSTDTQYF. CDR3 sequence (DNA): TGTGCCAGCAGGCGGTCTAGCACAGATACGCAGTATTTT. The genes are TRBV6-5 and TRBJ2-3; no clear D. The V end lost 6 bases, the J end lost 0 bases, and 7 bases lay between the germline ends. This CDR3 contains 13 residues. From germline, CDR1 is MNHEY and CDR2 SVGAGI.

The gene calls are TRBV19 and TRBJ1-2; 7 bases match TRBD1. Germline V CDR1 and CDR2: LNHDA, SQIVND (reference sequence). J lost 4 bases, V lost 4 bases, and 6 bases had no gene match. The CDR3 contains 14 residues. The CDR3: CASSRSGGGYGYTF. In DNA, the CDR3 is TGTGCCAGTAGTAGGTCAGGGGGAGGCTATGGCTACACCTTC.

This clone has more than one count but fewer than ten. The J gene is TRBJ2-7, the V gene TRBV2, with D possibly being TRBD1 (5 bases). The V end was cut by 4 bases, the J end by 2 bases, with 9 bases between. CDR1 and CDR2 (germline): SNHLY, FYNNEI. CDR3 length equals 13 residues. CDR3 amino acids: CASSGDRAYEQYF. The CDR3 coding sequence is TGTGCCAGCAGTGGTGACAGAGCCTACGAGCAGTACTTC.

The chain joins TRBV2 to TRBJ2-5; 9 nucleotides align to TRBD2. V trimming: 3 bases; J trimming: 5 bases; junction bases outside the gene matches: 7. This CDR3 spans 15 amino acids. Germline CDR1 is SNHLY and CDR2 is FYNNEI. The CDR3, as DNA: TGTGCCAGCAGTGATGAGGGACTAGCATCTGAGACCCAGTACTTC. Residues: CASSDEGLASETQYF.

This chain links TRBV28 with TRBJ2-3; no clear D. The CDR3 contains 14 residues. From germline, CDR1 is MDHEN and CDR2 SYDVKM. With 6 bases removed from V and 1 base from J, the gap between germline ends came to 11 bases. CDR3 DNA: TGTGCCAGCAGCTCCTCCTCCCGCACAGATACGCAGTATTTT. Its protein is CASSSSSRTDTQYF.

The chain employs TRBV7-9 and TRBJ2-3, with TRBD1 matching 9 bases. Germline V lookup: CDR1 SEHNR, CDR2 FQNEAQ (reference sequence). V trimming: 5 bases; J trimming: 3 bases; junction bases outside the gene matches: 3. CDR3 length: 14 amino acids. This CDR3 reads CASSRDRDTDTQYF. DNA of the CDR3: TGTGCCAGCAGCCGGGACAGGGATACAGATACGCAGTATTTT.

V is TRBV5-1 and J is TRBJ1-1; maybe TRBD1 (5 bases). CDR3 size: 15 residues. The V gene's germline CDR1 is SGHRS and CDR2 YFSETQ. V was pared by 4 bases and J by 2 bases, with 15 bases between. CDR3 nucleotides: TGCGCCAGCAGCCGCCTGGCGGGGGAAAACACTGAAGCTTTCTTT. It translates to CASSRLAGENTEAFF.

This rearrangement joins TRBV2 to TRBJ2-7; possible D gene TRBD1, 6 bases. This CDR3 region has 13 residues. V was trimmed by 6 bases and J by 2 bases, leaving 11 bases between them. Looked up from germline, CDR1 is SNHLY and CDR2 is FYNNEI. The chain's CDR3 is CASSKGQTYEQYF. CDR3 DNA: TGTGCCAGCAGCAAGGGACAAACCTACGAGCAGTACTTC. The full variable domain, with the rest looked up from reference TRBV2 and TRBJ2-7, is EPEVTQTPSHQVTQMGQEVILRCVPISNHLYFYWYRQILGQKVEFLVSFYNNEISEKSEIFDDQFSVERPDGSNFTLKIRSTKLEDSAMYFCASSKGQTYEQYFGPGTRLTVT.

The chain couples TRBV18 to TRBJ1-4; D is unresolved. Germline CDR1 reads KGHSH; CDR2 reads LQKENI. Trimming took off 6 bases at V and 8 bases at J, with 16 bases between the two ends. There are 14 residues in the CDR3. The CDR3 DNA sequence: TGTGCCAGCTCTCCCGGAGGCCCGCGGGAAAAACTGTTTTTT. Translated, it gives CASSPGGPREKLFF.

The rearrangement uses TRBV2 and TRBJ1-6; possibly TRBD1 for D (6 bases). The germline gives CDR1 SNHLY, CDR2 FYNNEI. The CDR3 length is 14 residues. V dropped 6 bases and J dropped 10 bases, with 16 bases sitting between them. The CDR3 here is CASSGRGQRSPLHF. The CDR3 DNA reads TGTGCCAGCAGCGGCAGGGGCCAGAGATCACCCCTCCACTTT. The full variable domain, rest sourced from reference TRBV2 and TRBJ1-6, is EPEVTQTPSHQVTQMGQEVILRCVPISNHLYFYWYRQILGQKVEFLVSFYNNEISEKSEIFDDQFSVERPDGSNFTLKIRSTKLEDSAMYFCASSGRGQRSPLHFGNGTRLTVT.

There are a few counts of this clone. CDR3 nucleotides: TGTGCCAGCAGCTTCGCATCCTCGGGACAGAAAGCTTTCTTT. This gives the protein CASSFASSGQKAFF. The rearrangement joins TRBV6-5 to TRBJ1-1, with 7 bases fitting TRBD1. This CDR3 is built from 14 residues. V gave up 6 bases and J gave up 9 bases; unmatched junction bases: 13. Germline CDR1 reads MNHEY; CDR2 reads SVGAGI.

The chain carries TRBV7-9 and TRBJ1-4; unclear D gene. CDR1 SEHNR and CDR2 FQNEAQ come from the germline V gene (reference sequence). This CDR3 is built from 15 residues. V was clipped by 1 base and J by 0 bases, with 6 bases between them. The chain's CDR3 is CASSLGEATNEKLFF. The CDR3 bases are TGTGCCAGCAGCTTAGGGGAGGCAACTAATGAAAAACTGTTTTTT.

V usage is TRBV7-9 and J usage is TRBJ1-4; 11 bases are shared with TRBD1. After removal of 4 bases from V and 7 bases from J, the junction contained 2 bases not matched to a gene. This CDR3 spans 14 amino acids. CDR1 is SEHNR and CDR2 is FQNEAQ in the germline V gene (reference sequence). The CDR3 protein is CASSSDRGREKLFF. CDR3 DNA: TGTGCCAGCAGCTCGGACAGGGGGCGTGAAAAACTGTTTTTT.